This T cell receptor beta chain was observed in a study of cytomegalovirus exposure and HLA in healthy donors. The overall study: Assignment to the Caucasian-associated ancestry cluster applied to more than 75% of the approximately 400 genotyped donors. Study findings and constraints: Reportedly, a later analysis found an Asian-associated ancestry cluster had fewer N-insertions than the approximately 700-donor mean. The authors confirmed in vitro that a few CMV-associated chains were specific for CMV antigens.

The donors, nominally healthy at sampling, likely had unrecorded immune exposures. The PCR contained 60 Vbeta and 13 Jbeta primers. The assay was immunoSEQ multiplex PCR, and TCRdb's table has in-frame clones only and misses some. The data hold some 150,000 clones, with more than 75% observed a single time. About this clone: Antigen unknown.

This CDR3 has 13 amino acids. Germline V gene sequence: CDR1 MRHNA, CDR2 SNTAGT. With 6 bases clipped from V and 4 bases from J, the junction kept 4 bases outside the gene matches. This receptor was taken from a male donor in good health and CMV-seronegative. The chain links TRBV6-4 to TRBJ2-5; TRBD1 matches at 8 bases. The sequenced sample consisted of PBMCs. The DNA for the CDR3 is TGTGCCAGCAGCCCCGGACAGGGAGAGACCCAGTACTTC. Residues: CASSPGQGETQYF.